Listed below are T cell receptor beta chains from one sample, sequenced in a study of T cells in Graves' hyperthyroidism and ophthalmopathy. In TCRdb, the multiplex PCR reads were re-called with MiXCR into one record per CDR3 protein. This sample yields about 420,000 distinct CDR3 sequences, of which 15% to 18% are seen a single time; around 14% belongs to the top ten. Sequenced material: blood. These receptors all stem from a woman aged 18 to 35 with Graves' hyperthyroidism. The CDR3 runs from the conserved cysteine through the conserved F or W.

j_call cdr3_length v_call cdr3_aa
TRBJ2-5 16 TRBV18 CASSPVKGQIQETQYF
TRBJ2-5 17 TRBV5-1 CASSLTSGTGYQETQYF
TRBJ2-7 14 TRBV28 CASSPGRDFHEQYF
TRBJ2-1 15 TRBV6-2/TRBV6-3 CANRGLAGGHDEQFF
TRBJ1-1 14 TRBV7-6 CASRPTGTNTEAFF
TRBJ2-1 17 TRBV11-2 CASSTPMISSSYNEQFF
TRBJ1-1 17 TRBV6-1 CASSPGQGKLMNTEAFF
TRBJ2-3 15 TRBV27 CASGDIAGGLDTQYF
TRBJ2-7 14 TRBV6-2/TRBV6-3 CASSYPDRHYEQYF
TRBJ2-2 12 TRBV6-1 CASWSVPGGLFF
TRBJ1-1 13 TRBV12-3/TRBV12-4 CASSLGIVSGAFF
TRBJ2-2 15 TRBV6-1 CASSLGQETTGELFF
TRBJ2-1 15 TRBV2 CASRQRDESYNEQFF
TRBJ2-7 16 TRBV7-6 CASSLADRGQPYEQYF
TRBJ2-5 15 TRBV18 CASSPRQGIQETQYF
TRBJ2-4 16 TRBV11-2 CASSLTWGRVGDIQYF
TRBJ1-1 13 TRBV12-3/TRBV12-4 CASSLRGLAEAFF
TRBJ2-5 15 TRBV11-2 CASSPPSGSSETQYF
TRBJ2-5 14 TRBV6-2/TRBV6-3 CASSSDLGQETQYF
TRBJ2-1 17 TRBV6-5 CASSYRDRGPSYNEQFF
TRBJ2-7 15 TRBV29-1 CSVVWLAGLAGEQYF
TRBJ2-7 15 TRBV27 CASSHKTSGSLEQYF
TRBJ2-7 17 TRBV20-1 CSASFGLAGEASYEQYF
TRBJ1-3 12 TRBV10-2 CASSGQINTIYF
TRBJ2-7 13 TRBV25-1 CATMTVSSYEQYF
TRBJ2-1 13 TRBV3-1 CASSPPENDEQFF
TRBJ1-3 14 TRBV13 CASSLAGRGDTIYF
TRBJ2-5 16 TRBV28 CASSLGLAGPGETQYF
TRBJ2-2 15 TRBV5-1 CASNPRGRDTGELFF
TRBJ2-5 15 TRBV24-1 CATSGVDRVGETQYF
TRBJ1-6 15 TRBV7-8 CASSPTVGYNSPLHF
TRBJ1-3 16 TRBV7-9 CASSLQGGTSGNTIYF
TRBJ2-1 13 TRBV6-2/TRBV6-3 CASRIAGRNEQFF
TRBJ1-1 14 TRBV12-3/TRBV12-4 CASSLKLGNTEAFF
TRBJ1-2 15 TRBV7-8 CASSIQGQTNYGYTF
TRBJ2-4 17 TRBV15 CATSKPTPLGRPDIQYF
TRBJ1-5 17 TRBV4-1 CASSPGLTGESNQPQHF
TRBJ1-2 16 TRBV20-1 CSARSMGQGALYGYTF
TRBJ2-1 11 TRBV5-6 CASSLGHEQFF
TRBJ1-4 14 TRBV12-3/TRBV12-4 CASRTGKRSEKLFF
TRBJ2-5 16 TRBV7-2 CASSRDRGATQETQYF
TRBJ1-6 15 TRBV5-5 CASSLVRGQNSPLHF
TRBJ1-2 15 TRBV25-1 CASSELGQGRDGYTF
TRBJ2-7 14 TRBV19 CASSTEQGRNEQYF
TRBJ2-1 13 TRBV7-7 CASSLAEHNEQFF
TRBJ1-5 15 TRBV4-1 CASRRTAYSNQPQHF
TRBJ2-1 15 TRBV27 CASSSLGLAGGKQFF
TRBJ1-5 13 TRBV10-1 CASSDFGNQPQHF
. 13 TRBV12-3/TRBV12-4 CASSLRGRTGAFF
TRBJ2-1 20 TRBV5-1 CASSLDGTSGGDLSYNEQFF
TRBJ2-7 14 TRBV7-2 CASSSRTGFYEQYF
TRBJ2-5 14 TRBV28 CASKVQVGWETQYF
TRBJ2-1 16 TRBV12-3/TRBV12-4 CASSSGTSGGVYEQFF
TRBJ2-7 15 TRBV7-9 CASSSRTSGGDEQYF
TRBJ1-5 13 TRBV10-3 CAIGRDRNQPQHF
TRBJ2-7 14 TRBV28 CASSFIAGDHEQYF
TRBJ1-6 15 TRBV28 CASSLGPVGPSPLHF
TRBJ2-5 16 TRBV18 CASSPATGARGETQYF
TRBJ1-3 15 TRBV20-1 CSAIEPWGTGNTIYF